Listed here is a single TCR beta chain. The CDR3 consists of 14 residues. J lost 2 bases, V lost 2 bases, and 3 bases had no gene match. Germline CDR1 reads SGHRS; CDR2 reads YFSETQ. This entry comes from a study of blood T cell repertoires in COVID-19. Study-wide context: The United States, Italy and Spain provided the acute and convalescent COVID-19 samples.

Original processing methods: Using reference gene primer amplification, nucleated cell counts were estimated. The protocol was immunoSEQ multiplex PCR, while the TCRdb copy is restricted to in-frame clones and leaves out a portion. V and J calls and clone size are as listed in that table; D and trimming were resolved from the DNA. The profile covers over 200,000 clones, with 80% to 85% appearing a single time and 15% to 20% taken by the ten largest. The TCR sequence derives from a woman of 80 years or more with active or convalescent COVID-19. The J gene is TRBJ2-5, the V gene TRBV5-1; TRBD1 agrees at 7 bases. The sample taken for sequencing was peripheral blood. The CDR3 sequence is CASSFSGQQETQYF. CDR3 bases: TGCGCCAGCAGCTTCTCGGGACAGCAAGAGACCCAGTACTTC. The variable domain in full, with the rest retrieved from reference TRBV5-1 and TRBJ2-5, is KAGVTQTPRYLIKTRGQQVTLSCSPISGHRSVSWYQQTPGQGLQFLFEYFSETQRNKGNFPGRFSGRQFSNSRSEMNVSTLELGDSALYLCASSFSGQQETQYFGPGTRLLVL.